These 4 T cell receptor beta chains originate from one sample sequenced in a study of OX40 agonist ivuxolimab in advanced cancers. Sequencing was performed with immunoSEQ multiplex PCR; in TCRdb, only in-frame clones are kept and a portion is missing. The sample holds 15,000 to 25,000 clones; over 70% are singletons and the top ten take around a sixth. Here the sequenced sample was CD4+ or CD8+ T cells sorted from blood, taken in a trial of the OX40 agonist ivuxolimab. These receptor sequences come from an adult with an advanced solid tumor such as melanoma, head and neck, liver or kidney cancer.

The CDR3: CASSSSWGSSYNEQFF. CDR3 sequence (DNA): TGCGCCAGCAGCTCGTCATGGGGGAGCTCCTACAATGAGCAGTTCTTC. The V and J genes are TRBV5-1 and TRBJ2-1, with D possibly being TRBD1 or TRBD2 (5 bases each). The CDR3 is 16 amino acids. CDR1 and CDR2 from the germline V gene are SGHRS and YFSETQ. V lost 3 bases and J 0 bases, leaving 13 bases between the germline ends.

J is TRBJ2-7 and V is TRBV5-5, with D possibly being TRBD1 (5 bases). The germline CDR1 and CDR2 sequences are SGHKS and YYEKEE (reference sequence). V gave up 3 bases and J gave up 5 bases, with 12 bases separating them. The CDR3 loop spans 13 amino acids. CDR3: CASSWAVGDEQYF. CDR3 nucleotides: TGTGCCAGCAGCTGGGCCGTAGGGGACGAGCAGTACTTC.

The chain combines TRBV5-4 with TRBJ2-3; TRBD1 matches at 9 bases. The CDR3 has 14 residues. V lost 2 bases, J lost 3 bases, and 1 base stayed unmatched. Germline CDR1 reads SGHNT; CDR2 reads YYREEE (reference sequence). The chain's CDR3 is CASSFGTGTDTQYF. Here the CDR3 DNA reads TGTGCCAGCAGCTTCGGGACAGGGACAGATACGCAGTATTTT.

In its sample, this clone was seen a few times. This sample includes further DNA sequences coding for the same CDR3. This rearrangement joins TRBV7-2 to TRBJ2-3; no reliable D call. Trimming took off 2 bases at V and 3 bases at J, with 9 bases between the two ends. The V gene's germline CDR1 is SGHTA and CDR2 FQGNSA. This CDR3 comprises 14 residues. The DNA for the CDR3 is TGTGCCAGCAGCTTATATGGAGAAACAGATACGCAGTATTTT. It yields the protein CASSLYGETDTQYF.